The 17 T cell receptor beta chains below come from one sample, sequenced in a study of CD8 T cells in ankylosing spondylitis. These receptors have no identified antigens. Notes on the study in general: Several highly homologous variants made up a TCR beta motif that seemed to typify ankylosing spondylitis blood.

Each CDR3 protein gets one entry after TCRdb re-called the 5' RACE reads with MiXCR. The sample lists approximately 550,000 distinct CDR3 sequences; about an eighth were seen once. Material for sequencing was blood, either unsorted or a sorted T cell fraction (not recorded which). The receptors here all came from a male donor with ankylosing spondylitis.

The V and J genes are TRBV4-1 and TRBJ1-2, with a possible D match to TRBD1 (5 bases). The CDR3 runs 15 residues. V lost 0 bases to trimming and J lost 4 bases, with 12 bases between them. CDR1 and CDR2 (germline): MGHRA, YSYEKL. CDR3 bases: TGCGCCAGCAGCCAAGAATTGGGGCAGGGCTATGGCTACACCTTC. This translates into CASSQELGQGYGYTF.

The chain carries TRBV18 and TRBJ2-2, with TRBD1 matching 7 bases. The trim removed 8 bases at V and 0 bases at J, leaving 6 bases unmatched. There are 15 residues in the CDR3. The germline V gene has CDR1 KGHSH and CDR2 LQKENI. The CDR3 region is CASPEGQSNTGELFF. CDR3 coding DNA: TGTGCCAGCCCAGAGGGACAGTCGAACACCGGGGAGCTGTTTTTT.

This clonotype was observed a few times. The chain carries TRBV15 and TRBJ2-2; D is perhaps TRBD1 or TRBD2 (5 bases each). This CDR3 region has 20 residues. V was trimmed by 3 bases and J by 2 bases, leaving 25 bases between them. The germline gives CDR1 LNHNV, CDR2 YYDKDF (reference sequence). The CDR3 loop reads CATSRASIRDPDRNTGELFF. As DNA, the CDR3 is TGTGCCACCAGCAGGGCTTCGATTCGGGACCCCGATAGAAACACCGGGGAGCTGTTTTTT.

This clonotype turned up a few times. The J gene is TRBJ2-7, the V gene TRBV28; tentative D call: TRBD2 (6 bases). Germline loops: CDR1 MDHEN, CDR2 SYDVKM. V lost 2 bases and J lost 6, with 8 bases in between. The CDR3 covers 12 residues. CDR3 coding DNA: TGTGCCAGCAGTTTAGGAGGGTTCGAGCAGTACGTC. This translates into CASSLGGFEQYV.

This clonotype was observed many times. CDR3 sequence: CASSFGPGELFF. The DNA of the CDR3 is TGTGCCAGCAGTTTCGGGCCCGGGGAGCTGTTTTTT. V usage is TRBV7-9 and J usage is TRBJ2-2; D is unclear. V was pared by 6 bases and J by 6 bases, with 8 bases between. The CDR3 consists of 12 residues. CDR1 and CDR2 (germline): SEHNR, FQNEAQ (reference sequence). The complete variable domain, with remaining parts taken from reference TRBV7-9 and TRBJ2-2, reads DTGVSQNPRHKITKRGQNVTFRCDPISEHNRLYWYRQTLGQGPEFLTYFQNEAQLEKSRLLSDRFSAERPKGSFSTLEIQRTEQGDSAMYLCASSFGPGELFFGEGSRLTVL.

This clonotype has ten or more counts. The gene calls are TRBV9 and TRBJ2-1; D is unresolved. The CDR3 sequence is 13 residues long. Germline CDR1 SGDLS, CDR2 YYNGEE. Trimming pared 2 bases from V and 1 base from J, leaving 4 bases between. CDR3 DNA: TGTGCCAGCAGCGTGGGGTCCTACAATGAGCAGTTCTTC. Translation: CASSVGSYNEQFF.

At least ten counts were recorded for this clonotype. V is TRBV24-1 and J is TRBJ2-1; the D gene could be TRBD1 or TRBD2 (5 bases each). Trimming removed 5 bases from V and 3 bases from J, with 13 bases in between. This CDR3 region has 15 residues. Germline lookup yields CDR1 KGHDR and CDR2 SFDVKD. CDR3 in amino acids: CATSATLGGYNEQFF. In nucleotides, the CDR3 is TGTGCCACCAGTGCGACCCTTGGGGGCTACAATGAGCAGTTCTTC.

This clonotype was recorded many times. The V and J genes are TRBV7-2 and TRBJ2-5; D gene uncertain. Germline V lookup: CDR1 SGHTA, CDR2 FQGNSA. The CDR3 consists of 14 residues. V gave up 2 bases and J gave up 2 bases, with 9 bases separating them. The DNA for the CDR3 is TGTGCCAGCAGCTTACACTTCCCACAAGAGACCCAGTACTTC. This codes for CASSLHFPQETQYF.

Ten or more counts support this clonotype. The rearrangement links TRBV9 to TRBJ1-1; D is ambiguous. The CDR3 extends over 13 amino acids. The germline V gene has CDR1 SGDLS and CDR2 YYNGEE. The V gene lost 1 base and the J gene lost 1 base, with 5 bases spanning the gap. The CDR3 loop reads CASSVRWNTEAFF. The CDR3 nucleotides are TGTGCCAGCAGCGTAAGGTGGAACACTGAAGCTTTCTTT.

The CDR3 spells CATSDPGLAGGGADTQYF. CDR3 DNA: TGTGCCACCAGCGATCCGGGACTAGCGGGAGGGGGGGCAGATACGCAGTATTTT. The chain couples TRBV15 to TRBJ2-3, with 16 bases matching TRBD2. The CDR3 is 18 residues long. With 5 bases clipped from V and 4 bases from J, the junction kept 9 bases outside the gene matches. Germline CDR1 is LNHNV and CDR2 is YYDKDF (reference sequence).

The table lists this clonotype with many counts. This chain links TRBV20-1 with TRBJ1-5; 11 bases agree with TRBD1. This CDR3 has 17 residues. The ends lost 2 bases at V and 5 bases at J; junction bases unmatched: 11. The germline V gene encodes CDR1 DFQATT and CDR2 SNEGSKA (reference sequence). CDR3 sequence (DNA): TGCAGTGCTAGAAAGGACAGGGGGCAGAGAGGGGATCAGCCCCAGCATTTT. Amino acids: CSARKDRGQRGDQPQHF.

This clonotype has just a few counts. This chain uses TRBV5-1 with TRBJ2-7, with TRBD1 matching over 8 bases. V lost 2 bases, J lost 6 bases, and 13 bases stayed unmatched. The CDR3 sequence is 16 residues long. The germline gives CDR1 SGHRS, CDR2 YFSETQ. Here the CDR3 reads CASSFYPGQASREQYV. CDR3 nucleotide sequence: TGCGCCAGCAGCTTTTACCCGGGACAGGCGTCTCGCGAGCAGTACGTC.

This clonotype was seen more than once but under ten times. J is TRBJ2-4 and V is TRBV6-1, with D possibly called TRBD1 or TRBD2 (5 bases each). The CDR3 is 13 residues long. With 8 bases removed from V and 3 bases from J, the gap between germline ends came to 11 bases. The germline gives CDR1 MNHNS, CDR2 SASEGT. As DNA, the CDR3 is TGTGCCAGCGCCCGGGGCGACAAAAACATTCAGTACTTC. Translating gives CASARGDKNIQYF.

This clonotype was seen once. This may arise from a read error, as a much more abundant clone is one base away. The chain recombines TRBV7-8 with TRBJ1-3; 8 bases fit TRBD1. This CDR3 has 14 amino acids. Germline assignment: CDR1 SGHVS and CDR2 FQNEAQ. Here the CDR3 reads CASILAGGRNTIYF. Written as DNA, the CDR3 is TGTGCCAGCATCTTAGCAGGGGGCAGAAACACCATATATTTT.

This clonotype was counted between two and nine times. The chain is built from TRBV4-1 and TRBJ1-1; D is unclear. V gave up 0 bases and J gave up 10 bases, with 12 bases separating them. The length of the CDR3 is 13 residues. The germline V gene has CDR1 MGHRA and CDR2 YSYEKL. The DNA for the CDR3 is TGCGCCAGCAGCCAAGAAGTCGTCGGCGGAGCTTTCTTT. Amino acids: CASSQEVVGGAFF.

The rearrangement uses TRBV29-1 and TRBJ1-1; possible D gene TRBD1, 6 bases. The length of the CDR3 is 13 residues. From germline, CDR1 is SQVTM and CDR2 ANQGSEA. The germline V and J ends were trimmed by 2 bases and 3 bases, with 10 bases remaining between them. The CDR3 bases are TGCAGCGTTGAAAGACAGGAGTACACTGAAGCTTTCTTT. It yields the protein CSVERQEYTEAFF.

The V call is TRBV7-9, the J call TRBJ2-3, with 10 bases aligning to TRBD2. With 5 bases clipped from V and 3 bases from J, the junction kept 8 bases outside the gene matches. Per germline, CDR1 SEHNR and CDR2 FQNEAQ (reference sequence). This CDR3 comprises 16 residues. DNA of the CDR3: TGTGCCAGCAGCCGAAAATCTAGCGGGAGAACAGATACGCAGTATTTT. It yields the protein CASSRKSSGRTDTQYF.